This T cell receptor (beta chain) was observed in a study of blood T cell repertoires in COVID-19. About the research overall: Sites in the United States, Italy and Spain provided acute and convalescent COVID-19 samples.

This clone was recorded a few times. Looked up from germline, CDR1 is MDHEN and CDR2 is SYDVKM. Unmatched junction bases numbered 15, after V lost 5 bases and J lost 6 bases. The CDR3 runs 16 residues. In the authors' workflow: How many nucleated cells were present was estimated from reference gene primer amplification. Assay used: immunoSEQ multiplex PCR; TCRdb lists only in-frame clones, some missing. V, J and clone size derive from that table, while D and trimming were established from the DNA sequence. Counted here are 200,000 to 250,000 clones, roughly 87% occurring once; the ten biggest clones make up 1.9%.

The rearrangement links TRBV28 to TRBJ1-2; TRBD1 matches 7 bases. The clonotype was recovered from a man between 35 and 55 years old with active or convalescent COVID-19. The sequencing input was peripheral blood. The chain's CDR3 is CASSPTPLRQGHGYTF. DNA for the CDR3: TGTGCCAGCAGTCCAACCCCCCTTAGACAGGGCCATGGCTACACCTTC.